This T cell receptor beta chain was sequenced in a study of cytomegalovirus exposure and HLA in healthy donors. Findings and limits, study-wide: Roughly uniform depth of sequencing across donors was assumed in presence/absence analyses. Across HLA loci, a later analysis found differing TCR association rates, with DRB1 most and HLA-C fewest. A link between a missense DCLRE1C variant and TCR beta V- and J-gene trimming emerged from a later analysis.

Vbeta (60) and Jbeta (13) primers were used in the PCR. The protocol was immunoSEQ multiplex PCR, while the TCRdb copy is restricted to in-frame clones and leaves out a portion. The sample records about 130,000 clones, 79% being singletons. Regarding this clone: What it recognizes is unknown.

The TCR comes from a man aged 35 to 55 in good health and CMV-seropositive. The sequenced sample consisted of PBMCs.

CDR3 sequence (DNA): TGTGCCTGGGGGAGGGGGGGCGGCTATGGCTACACCTTC. Protein sequence: CAWGRGGGYGYTF. The J gene is TRBJ1-2, the V gene TRBV30; perhaps TRBD1 as D (6 bases). In germline, CDR1 is GTSNPN, CDR2 SVGIG (reference sequence). Between the trimmed V and J ends, which lost 5 bases and 4 bases, there was a span of 14 bases. The CDR3 consists of 13 residues. Full variable domain (remainder filled in from reference TRBV30 and TRBJ1-2): SQTIHQWPATLVQPVGSPLSLECTVEGTSNPNLYWYRQAAGRGLQLLFYSVGIGQISSEVPQNLSASRPQDRQFILSSKKLLLSDSGFYLCAWGRGGGYGYTFGSGTRLTVV.